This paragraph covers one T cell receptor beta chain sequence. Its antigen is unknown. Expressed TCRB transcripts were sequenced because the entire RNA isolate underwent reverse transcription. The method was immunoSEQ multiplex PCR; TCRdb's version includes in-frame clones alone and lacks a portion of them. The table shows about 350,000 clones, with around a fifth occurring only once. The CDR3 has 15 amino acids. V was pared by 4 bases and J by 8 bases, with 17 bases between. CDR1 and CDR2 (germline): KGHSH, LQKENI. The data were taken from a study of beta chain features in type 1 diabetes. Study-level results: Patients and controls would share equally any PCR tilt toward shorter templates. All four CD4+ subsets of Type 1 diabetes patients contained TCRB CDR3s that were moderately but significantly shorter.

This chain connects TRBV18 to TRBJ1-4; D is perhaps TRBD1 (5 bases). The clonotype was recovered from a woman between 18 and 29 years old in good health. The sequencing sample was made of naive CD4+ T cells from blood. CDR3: CASSLQDGGAEKLFF. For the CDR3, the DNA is TGTGCCAGCTCACTACAGGACGGCGGCGCCGAAAAACTGTTTTTT.